These 20 T cell receptor beta chains came from one sample sequenced in a study of OX40 agonist ivuxolimab in advanced cancers. TCRdb's copy holds only in-frame clones and misses some; the assay was immunoSEQ multiplex PCR. The sample includes about 92,000 clones, more than 75% of them seen just once. The starting material was CD4+ or CD8+ T cells sorted from blood, obtained in a trial of the OX40 agonist ivuxolimab. Source of these receptors: an adult with an advanced solid tumor such as melanoma, head and neck, liver or kidney cancer.

V usage is TRBV4-2 and J usage is TRBJ2-5, with D possibly TRBD2 on 6 matching bases. The CDR3 spans 15 residues. The germline V gene has CDR1 LGHNA and CDR2 YNFKEQ. V lost 0 bases to trimming and J lost 6 bases, with 14 bases between them. CDR3 DNA sequence: TGTGCCAGCAGCCAAGAAGGGCGGGGTCGTCAGACCCAGTACTTC. Its protein product is CASSQEGRGRQTQYF.

V gene TRBV6-1 combines with J gene TRBJ2-1; 11 nucleotides match TRBD2. This CDR3 is 16 amino acids long. J was trimmed by 8 bases and V by 3 bases; bases with no gene match: 9. Germline assignment: CDR1 MNHNS and CDR2 SASEGT. The CDR3: CASSEYGLAGGDEQFF. CDR3 nucleotides: TGTGCCAGCAGTGAGTACGGCCTAGCGGGAGGAGATGAGCAGTTCTTC.

The rearrangement uses TRBV7-3 and TRBJ2-3; D possibly corresponds to TRBD1 (5 bases). Germline V gives CDR1 SGHTA, CDR2 FQGTGA. The CDR3 has 13 amino acids. The germline V and J ends were trimmed by 2 bases and 5 bases, with 8 bases remaining between them. The chain's CDR3 is CASSLGREDTQYF. CDR3 nucleotides: TGTGCCAGCAGCTTAGGCAGGGAAGATACGCAGTATTTT.

This clone was found once. The J gene is TRBJ1-1, the V gene TRBV21-1. TRBV21-1 is a known pseudogene. The CDR3 is 14 residues long. This CDR3 reads CASSNPPVGLEAFF. DNA for the CDR3: TGTGCCAGCAGCAATCCTCCTGTGGGACTTGAAGCTTTCTTT.

The J gene is TRBJ1-5, the V gene TRBV15; the D gene is possibly TRBD1 (5 bases). The V end was cut by 0 bases, the J end by 4 bases, with 10 bases between. Germline V gene data show CDR1 as LNHNV and CDR2 as YYDKDF (reference sequence). The CDR3 has 15 amino acids. This CDR3 reads CATSRERTPNQPQHF. CDR3 DNA: TGTGCCACCAGCAGAGAAAGGACACCTAATCAGCCCCAGCATTTT.

The V call is TRBV18, the J call TRBJ1-1; the D is unclear. V dropped 0 bases and J dropped 0 bases, with 5 bases sitting between them. The CDR3 has 14 residues. Per germline, CDR1 KGHSH and CDR2 LQKENI. The CDR3 nucleotides are TGTGCCAGCTCACCACCGCAGTTGAACACTGAAGCTTTCTTT. This gives the protein CASSPPQLNTEAFF.

The rearrangement uses TRBV4-1 and TRBJ2-7, with TRBD2 identical over 8 bases. This CDR3 region has 16 residues. The germline CDR1 and CDR2 sequences are MGHRA and YSYEKL. Trimming took 5 bases from V and 3 from J; bases not matched to a gene: 12. The CDR3, as DNA: TGCGCCAGCAGCTCACGCCTAGCGCGGGAGGACTACGAGCAGTACTTC. Its protein is CASSSRLAREDYEQYF.

The chain carries TRBV18 and TRBJ2-1, with 7 bases aligning to TRBD1. This CDR3 is 15 amino acids long. With V trimmed by 2 bases and J by 5 bases, 6 bases remained unmatched. Germline lookup yields CDR1 KGHSH and CDR2 LQKENI. The CDR3 region is CASSPDRVRDNEQFF. For the CDR3, the DNA is TGTGCCAGCTCACCAGACAGGGTTCGCGACAATGAGCAGTTCTTC.

The chain links TRBV19 to TRBJ2-1; TRBD2 matches 10 bases. The CDR3 contains 17 residues. With V trimmed by 7 bases and J by 6 bases, 15 bases remained unmatched. Germline values: CDR1 LNHDA, CDR2 SQIVND (reference sequence). For the CDR3, the DNA is TGTGCCAGTACCCTCGGGACTAGCGTCTCAGGGAGCAATGAGCAGTTCTTC. Translated, it gives CASTLGTSVSGSNEQFF. Looking up the rest from reference TRBV19 and TRBJ2-1 gives the full variable domain: DGGITQSPKYLFRKEGQNVTLSCEQNLNHDAMYWYRQDPGQGLRLIYYSQIVNDFQKGDIAEGYSVSREKKESFPLTVTSAQKNPTAFYLCASTLGTSVSGSNEQFFGPGTRLTVL.

This rearrangement joins TRBV6-6 to TRBJ2-7; 12 bases match TRBD1. This CDR3 has 14 amino acids. Trimming cost V 5 bases and J 6 bases; bases outside gene matches: 5. Germline V lookup: CDR1 MNHNY, CDR2 SVGAGI (reference sequence). CDR3 DNA sequence: TGTGCCAGCAGTAGGGACAGGGGGCTAGGCGAGCAGTACTTC. Encoded protein: CASSRDRGLGEQYF.

A few counts support this clone. This sequence joins TRBV10-1 and TRBJ2-5; TRBD2 matches 11 bases. J lost 7 bases, V lost 3 bases, and 10 bases had no gene match. There are 16 residues in the CDR3. Germline CDR1 is WNHNN and CDR2 is SYGVQD (reference sequence). The CDR3 sequence is CASSDPHSGRAGTQYF. DNA of the CDR3: TGCGCCAGCAGTGACCCCCATAGCGGGAGGGCCGGGACCCAGTACTTC.

This clone was observed once. The chain carries TRBV9 and TRBJ2-3; TRBD2 aligns across 13 bases. Germline loops: CDR1 SGDLS, CDR2 YYNGEE. The CDR3 is 18 amino acids. With V trimmed by 0 bases and J by 0 bases, 4 bases remained unmatched. The CDR3 sequence: CASSVGGTSGISTDTQYF. The CDR3 DNA is TGTGCCAGCAGCGTAGGCGGGACTAGCGGGATTAGCACAGATACGCAGTATTTT.

V is TRBV4-3 and J is TRBJ1-1; D is undetermined. This CDR3 region has 12 residues. Germline assignment: CDR1 LGHNA and CDR2 YSLEER. With 4 bases removed from V and 10 bases from J, the gap between germline ends came to 13 bases. This CDR3 is CASSRPGVGAFF. In DNA form, the CDR3 reads TGCGCCAGCAGCCGCCCAGGAGTTGGAGCTTTCTTT.

V is TRBV15 and J is TRBJ1-3; 7 bases are shared with TRBD1. The length of the CDR3 is 15 residues. Germline trimming cut 6 bases from V and 2 bases from J; bases unmatched to any gene: 7. CDR1 is LNHNV, CDR2 YYDKDF, per germline (reference sequence). For the CDR3, the DNA is TGTGCCACCAGTGTGACAGGGAACCCTGGAAACACCATATATTTT. Translating gives CATSVTGNPGNTIYF.

V gene TRBV7-9 combines with J gene TRBJ2-3; 9 nucleotides line up with TRBD1. The CDR3 consists of 15 residues. The V gene end was trimmed by 5 bases and the J gene end by 5 bases; junction bases not matched to a gene: 8. CDR1 is SEHNR and CDR2 is FQNEAQ in the germline V gene (reference sequence). CDR3 nucleotide sequence: TGTGCCAGCAGCCTAAGGACAGGGGATTTAGATACGCAGTATTTT. Translation gives CASSLRTGDLDTQYF.

The chain carries TRBV7-2 and TRBJ1-5; D might be TRBD1 (5 bases). The V gene lost 2 bases and the J gene lost 6 bases, with 11 bases spanning the gap. CDR1 is SGHTA, CDR2 FQGNSA, per germline. This CDR3 has 14 amino acids. The CDR3 region is CASSLTQGRQPQHF. The CDR3 DNA is TGTGCCAGCAGCTTAACGCAGGGCCGTCAGCCCCAGCATTTT.

The CDR3 protein is CASSPRYSNTEAFF. The DNA for the CDR3 is TGTGCCAGCAGCCCTCGATACTCCAACACTGAAGCTTTCTTT. The V and J genes are TRBV7-8 and TRBJ1-1; D not certain. Deletions cut 5 bases from V and 2 bases from J, with 12 bases between. This CDR3 has 14 residues. Germline lookup yields CDR1 SGHVS and CDR2 FQNEAQ. Drawing the rest from reference TRBV7-8 and TRBJ1-1, the complete variable domain is GAGVSQSPRYKVAKRGQDVALRCDPISGHVSLFWYQQALGQGPEFLTYFQNEAQLDKSGLPSDRFFAERPEGSVSTLKIQRTQQEDSAVYLCASSPRYSNTEAFFGQGTRLTVV.

V is TRBV19 and J is TRBJ2-2, with 13 bases identical to TRBD2. CDR1 and CDR2 from the germline V gene are LNHDA and SQIVND (reference sequence). After removal of 4 bases from V and 0 bases from J, the junction contained 5 bases not matched to a gene. The CDR3 sequence is 18 residues long. CDR3 residues: CASSTGTSGKTNTGELFF. The CDR3 region has the DNA TGTGCCAGTAGTACCGGGACTAGCGGGAAAACGAACACCGGGGAGCTGTTTTTT.

A single count supports this clone. This chain links TRBV7-9 with TRBJ1-3; possibly TRBD1 for D (5 bases). This CDR3 has 17 residues. Germline loops: CDR1 SEHNR, CDR2 FQNEAQ (reference sequence). Between the trimmed V and J ends, which lost 5 bases and 0 bases, there was a span of 17 bases. CDR3 residues: CASSPGSDRGSGNTIYF. CDR3 sequence (DNA): TGTGCCAGCAGCCCGGGGTCCGACAGAGGCTCTGGAAACACCATATATTTT.

In its sample, this clone was seen a few times. The chain is built from TRBV9 and TRBJ2-2; possibly TRBD1 for D (6 bases). This CDR3 contains 15 residues. The V gene's germline CDR1 is SGDLS and CDR2 YYNGEE. V shed 4 bases and J shed 1 base, with 11 bases lying between them. The CDR3 sequence is CASSSGQRNTGELFF. Here the CDR3 DNA reads TGTGCCAGCAGCTCAGGACAGAGGAACACCGGGGAGCTGTTTTTT.